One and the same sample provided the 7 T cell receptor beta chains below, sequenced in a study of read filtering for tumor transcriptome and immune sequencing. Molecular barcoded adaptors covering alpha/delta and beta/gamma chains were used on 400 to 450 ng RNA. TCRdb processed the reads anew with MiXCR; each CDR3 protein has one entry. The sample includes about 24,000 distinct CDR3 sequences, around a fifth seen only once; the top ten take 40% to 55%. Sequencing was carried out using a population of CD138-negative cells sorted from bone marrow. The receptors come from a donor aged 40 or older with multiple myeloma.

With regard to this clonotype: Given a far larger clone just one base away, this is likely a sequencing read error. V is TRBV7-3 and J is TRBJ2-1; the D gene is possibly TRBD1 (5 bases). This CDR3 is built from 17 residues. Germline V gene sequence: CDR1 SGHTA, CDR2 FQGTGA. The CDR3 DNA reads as TGTGTCAGCAGCCCCTCAGGGCAGGGATTCTCCTACAATGAGCAGTTCTTC. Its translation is CVSSPSGQGFSYNEQFF.

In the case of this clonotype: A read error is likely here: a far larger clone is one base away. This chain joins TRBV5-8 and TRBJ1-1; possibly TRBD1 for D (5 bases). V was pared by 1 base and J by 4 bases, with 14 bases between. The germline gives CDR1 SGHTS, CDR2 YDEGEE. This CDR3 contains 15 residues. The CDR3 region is CASSLTGDGSTEAFF. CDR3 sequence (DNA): TGTGCCAGCAGCTTGACGGGGGACGGGAGCACTGAAGCTTTCTTT.

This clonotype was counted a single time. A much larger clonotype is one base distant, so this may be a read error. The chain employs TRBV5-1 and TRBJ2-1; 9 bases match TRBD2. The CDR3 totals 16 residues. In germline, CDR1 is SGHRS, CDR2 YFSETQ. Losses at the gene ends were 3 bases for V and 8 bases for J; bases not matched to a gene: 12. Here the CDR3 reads CASSYGLARAYYEQFF. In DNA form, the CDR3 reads TGCGCCAGCAGCTACGGACTAGCGCGGGCGTACTATGAGCAGTTCTTC.

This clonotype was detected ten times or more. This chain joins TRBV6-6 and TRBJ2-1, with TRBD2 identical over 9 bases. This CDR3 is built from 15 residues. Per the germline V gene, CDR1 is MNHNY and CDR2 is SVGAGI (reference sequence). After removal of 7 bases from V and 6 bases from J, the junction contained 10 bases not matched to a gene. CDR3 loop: CASTSLTSGTNEQFF. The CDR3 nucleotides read TGTGCCAGCACCTCCCTGACTAGCGGAACCAATGAGCAGTTCTTC.

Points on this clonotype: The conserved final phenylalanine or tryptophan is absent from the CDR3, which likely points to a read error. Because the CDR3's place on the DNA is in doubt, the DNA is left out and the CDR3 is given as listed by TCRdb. The CDR3 spells CASETGANYNEQSV. The gene calls are TRBV28 and TRBJ2-1; the table's D call TRBD1 went unverified against the DNA. Looked up from germline, CDR1 is MDHEN and CDR2 is SYDVKM. The CDR3 spans 14 residues, counting both ends.

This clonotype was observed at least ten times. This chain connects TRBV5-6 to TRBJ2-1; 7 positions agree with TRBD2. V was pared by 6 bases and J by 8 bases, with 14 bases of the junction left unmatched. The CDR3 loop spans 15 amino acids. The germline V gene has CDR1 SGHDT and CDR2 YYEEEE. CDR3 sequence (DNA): TGTGCCAGCATCTATGGACTAGAGGTGTCGGATGAGCAGTTCTTC. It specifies CASIYGLEVSDEQFF.

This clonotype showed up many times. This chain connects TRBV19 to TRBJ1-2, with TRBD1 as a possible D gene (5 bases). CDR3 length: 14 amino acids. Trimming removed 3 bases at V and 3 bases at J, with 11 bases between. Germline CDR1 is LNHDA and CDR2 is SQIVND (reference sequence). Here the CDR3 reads CASSMVGRDYGYTF. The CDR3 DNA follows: TGTGCCAGTAGTATGGTTGGCAGGGACTATGGCTACACCTTC.